This T cell receptor (beta chain) was identified in a study of T cell repertoires in ileal Crohn's disease (dated by TCRdb to between 2017 and 2020). The study in broad terms: The median duration of disease was approximately 7.9 years, and at the time of surgery approximately 34% of patients were active smokers. Every patient underwent surgery because of a complication, which was stricturing disease in approximately 60% of cases and penetrating disease in approximately 39%. Roughly half of the patients were given postoperative therapy, with about a dozen receiving thiopurines and 15 to 20 receiving anti-TNF agents. TCR repertoire analysis was performed in just over 55 Crohn's disease patients drawn from a prospective multicentre cohort. The study was conducted in parallel with a multicentre cohort that was designed to identify predictors of early endoscopic recurrence following ileocolonic resection. A Rutgeerts score above i0 was used to define endoscopic postoperative recurrence. A total of around 170 mucosal samples from roughly 50 patients were sequenced, collected from several sites on the surgical specimen as well as at postoperative endoscopy.

Eligible patients were adults with ileal or ileocolonic Crohn's disease who had an indication for ileocolonic resection. Whole ileal mucosal biopsies were kept frozen at -80 degrees C prior to DNA extraction. Genomic DNA was extracted from frozen whole biopsies using a TRizol-based method and was quantified with a NanoDrop 2000 spectrophotometer. CDR3 length: 13 amino acids, cysteine to phenylalanine. The DNA shown is the 39-base CDR3, in frame from base 1. Trimming removed 3 bases from V and 11 bases from J; the gene matches leave 8 bases unexplained. The germline V gene (reference sequence) yields MNHEY for CDR1 and SMNVEV for CDR2. With regard to this clone: Its antigen target is currently unknown. No quality values exist for individual bases; no much larger clone is one base distant.

The investigation overall reported the following: A significantly higher proportion of clonal expansions was observed in active smokers at surgery than in non-smokers (approximately 28% vs 17%, p=0.02). Compared with CD4 T cells, sorted CD8 T cells contained more high-frequency clones, which suggests that the mucosal expansions were mostly CD8. Higher high-frequency clone percentages at surgery were associated with endoscopic recurrence; all patients with clonality above 26.8% (18/57) had recurrence. Mucosal CD4 and CD8 T cells were sorted and sequenced only in a subgroup of patients, whose size was not stated.

For commercial TCRB immunosequencing, approximately 480 nanograms of biopsy DNA were submitted for each sample. Adaptive Biotechnology amplified the CDR3 regions from genomic DNA with a two-step multiplex PCR designed to control amplification bias. In the first PCR, primers covered every V and J gene segment, and in the second PCR, barcodes and Illumina adapters were added. An Illumina instrument was used to sequence the CDR3 libraries. Per the original workflow: Analysis combined the vendor-provided pipelines with custom analysis of raw data in R/Bioconductor under R version 3.3.0. Clonality, which ranges from 0 to 1, was calculated as the inverse of the normalised Shannon entropy across all productive clones. High-frequency clones were defined as the share of the repertoire taken up by the top 100 clones, keeping only clones that passed a 95% confidence test. Overlap between samples was measured with the Morisita-Horn index, while repertoire diversity was measured with the Simpson index. TCRdb provides this immuneACCESS table in a form limited to in-frame rearrangements. Some clones are lacking; in checked studies, under half of them reflect an unresolved V gene, and why the rest are absent is not known. V and J calls and clone size are as listed in that table; D and trimming were resolved from the DNA. This sample comprises around 17,000 clones, 80% to 90% of them detected only once. Around 5.6% of the sample is taken by the ten largest.

The specimen was ileal tissue. This sequence originates from an adult with Crohn's disease. The chain joins TRBV27 to TRBJ1-1; 8 junctional bases match TRBD1. The nucleotide sequence is given as TGTGCCAGCAGTTTTCTTGGACAGGGCGAGGCTTTCTTT. This translates into CASSFLGQGEAFF.